This T cell receptor beta chain was sequenced for a study of blood T cells in healthy people across ages. Broader study findings: The donors' CMV status was not determined, possibly confounding changes in expanded clonotypes. Significant beta diversity loss was already apparent by age roughly 44, declining roughly linearly.

Alongside a J-beta primer mix, a sample-barcoded 5' primer served in a second PCR lasting roughly 6 to 11 cycles. Through a template-switch adaptor with 12 random nucleotides, each cDNA molecule received a tag. A single record per CDR3 protein comes from TCRdb applying MiXCR to the 5' RACE reads. The sample carries 550,000 to 700,000 distinct CDR3 sequences, about 25% recorded once. Worth noting for this clonotype: The antigen remains unidentified.

CDR3 length: 14 amino acids. The germline V and J ends were trimmed by 3 bases and 2 bases, with 11 bases remaining between them. This rearrangement joins TRBV12-3 or TRBV12-4 to TRBJ2-7, with a tentative D call TRBD2 (6 bases). Input material: blood. The sequence derives from a woman in her 70s in good health. In DNA, the CDR3 is TGTGCCAGCAGTTTTGGGACTTTCACCTACGAGCAGTACTTC. As protein: CASSFGTFTYEQYF.